The 15 T cell receptor beta chains in this list originate from one sample, sequenced in a study of T cell changes during pregnancy in multiple sclerosis (dated by TCRdb to the late 2010s). Libraries were made using the immunoSEQ multiplex PCR assay. Held by TCRdb, this immuneACCESS table contains in-frame sequences only and omits some clones. Under half of the omission traces to an unresolved V gene where checked; the cause of the rest is unknown. This sample has tens of thousands of clones in its table, and roughly nine tenths of those were observed once. The biggest ten clones account for roughly 0.75% of the sample. The sample consisted of CD4+ T cells from peripheral blood mononuclear cells, taken before pregnancy. All receptors derive from a female donor with multiple sclerosis, enrolled in a pregnancy study.

The genes are TRBV6-1 and TRBJ2-3, with 8 bases aligning to TRBD2. The trim removed 2 bases at V and 1 base at J, leaving 5 bases unmatched. The CDR3 is 16 residues long. CDR1 and CDR2 (germline): MNHNS, SASEGT. CDR3 DNA: TGTGCCAGCAGTGAATTCGTTAGCGGGGGCACAGATACGCAGTATTTT. Translation: CASSEFVSGGTDTQYF.

This chain uses TRBV6-6 with TRBJ1-1; 9 bases align to TRBD1. V shed 1 base, J shed 7 bases, and the junction held 7 bases outside the gene matches. This CDR3 has 15 residues. CDR1 MNHNY and CDR2 SVGAGI come from the germline V gene (reference sequence). The CDR3 bases are TGTGCCAGCAGTTACTTTCCGGGACAGGGCCTTGAAGCTTTCTTT. Its translation: CASSYFPGQGLEAFF.

The V and J genes are TRBV20-1 and TRBJ2-1, with 7 bases identical to TRBD2. The CDR3 consists of 11 residues. Germline V CDR1 and CDR2: DFQATT, SNEGSKA (reference sequence). In DNA form, the CDR3 reads TGCAGGCTGAGCGGGGAGAATGAGCAGTTCTTC. Protein sequence: CRLSGENEQFF.

The chain has TRBV7-3 and TRBJ1-1; D gene uncertain. V lost 0 bases, J lost 2 bases, and 4 bases lay in between. Germline-derived CDR1 and CDR2 are SGHTA and FQGTGA. This CDR3 has 13 residues. The CDR3 DNA follows: TGTGCCAGCAGCTTAACCAGTAACACTGAAGCTTTCTTT. Protein sequence: CASSLTSNTEAFF.

This sequence joins TRBV7-9 and TRBJ2-1, with TRBD2 matching 12 bases. Germline V gives CDR1 SEHNR, CDR2 FQNEAQ (reference sequence). Germline trimming cut 6 bases from V and 12 bases from J; bases unmatched to any gene: 3. The CDR3 contains 12 residues. The CDR3 DNA reads as TGTGCCAGCAGTTTACTAGCGGGGGGGCAGTTCTTC. Residues: CASSLLAGGQFF.

V gene TRBV7-9 combines with J gene TRBJ2-3, with TRBD1 matching over 7 bases. V shed 3 bases, J shed 4 bases, and the junction held 13 bases outside the gene matches. Per the germline V gene, CDR1 is SEHNR and CDR2 is FQNEAQ (reference sequence). The CDR3 length is 17 residues. The CDR3 bases are TGTGCCAGCAGCTTCCCGTTGGACAGGCGACTCGCAGATACGCAGTATTTT. Encoded protein: CASSFPLDRRLADTQYF.

This chain joins TRBV18 and TRBJ1-2; tentative D call: TRBD1 (5 bases). Germline values: CDR1 KGHSH, CDR2 LQKENI. V dropped 3 bases and J dropped 4 bases, with 9 bases sitting between them. The CDR3 is 13 residues long. This CDR3 reads CASSPGTGYGYTF. In nucleotides, the CDR3 is TGTGCCAGCTCACCGGGAACAGGCTATGGCTACACCTTC.

This clone was observed a single time. This chain joins TRBV7-2 and TRBJ1-2; D possibly corresponds to TRBD1 (5 bases). The CDR3 extends over 15 amino acids. The germline V and J ends were trimmed by 4 bases and 1 base, with 13 bases remaining between them. Germline lookup yields CDR1 SGHTA and CDR2 FQGNSA. The CDR3 is CASSSIGGGNYGYTF. CDR3 in DNA: TGTGCCAGCAGCTCAATCGGGGGGGGTAACTATGGCTACACCTTC. The entire variable domain, with the rest obtained from reference TRBV7-2 and TRBJ1-2, is as follows: GAGVSQSPSNKVTEKGKDVELRCDPISGHTALYWYRQSLGQGLEFLIYFQGNSAPDKSGLPSDRFSAERTGGSVSTLTIQRTQQEDSAVYLCASSSIGGGNYGYTFGSGTRLTVV.

The chain uses TRBV19 and TRBJ1-6; D unclear. V lost 1 base to trimming and J lost 7 bases, with 14 bases between them. Germline V gene lookup returns CDR1 LNHDA and CDR2 SQIVND (reference sequence). CDR3 length: 16 amino acids. CDR3 nucleotides: TGTGCCAGTAGTATAGGGGAGGGTGTCCACAATTCACCCCTCCACTTT. It translates to CASSIGEGVHNSPLHF.

V and J are TRBV28 and TRBJ1-4; D is unresolved. The CDR3 runs 14 residues. Trimming took off 2 bases at V and 5 bases at J, with 9 bases between the two ends. Germline V gene sequence: CDR1 MDHEN, CDR2 SYDVKM. The CDR3 loop reads CASSLSSANEKLFF. As DNA, the CDR3 is TGTGCCAGCAGTTTAAGTAGCGCCAATGAAAAACTGTTTTTT.

The chain links TRBV4-2 to TRBJ2-4, with D tentatively TRBD1 (5 bases). The CDR3 runs 17 residues. The germline CDR1 and CDR2 sequences are LGHNA and YNFKEQ. V lost 0 bases, J lost 2 bases, and 14 bases lay in between. CDR3 in DNA: TGTGCCAGCAGCCAAGAAGGTAGGGGAAGGTCCAAAAACATTCAGTACTTC. Translating it yields CASSQEGRGRSKNIQYF.

The chain joins TRBV7-7 to TRBJ2-2; TRBD2 matches 10 bases. This CDR3 spans 17 amino acids. J gave up 3 bases and V 6 bases, and 10 bases lay outside the gene matches. Germline lookup yields CDR1 SSHAT and CDR2 FNYEAQ (reference sequence). The CDR3 loop is CASSPKAGGLDTGELFF. The DNA for the CDR3 is TGTGCCAGCAGTCCCAAAGCGGGGGGGCTTGACACCGGGGAGCTGTTTTTT.

CDR3 amino acids: CASSRGQGDSYGYTF. CDR3 in DNA: TGTGCCAGTAGTAGGGGACAGGGCGACAGCTATGGCTACACCTTC. The V and J genes are TRBV19 and TRBJ1-2, with 9 bases aligning to TRBD1. V dropped 4 bases and J dropped 4; count of bases not matched to a gene: 7. The CDR3 contains 15 residues. Germline assignment: CDR1 LNHDA and CDR2 SQIVND (reference sequence).

This chain uses TRBV12-5 with TRBJ2-7, with no clear D. The germline gives CDR1 LGHNT, CDR2 FRNRAP. There are 12 residues in the CDR3. V dropped 6 bases and J dropped 6 bases, with 12 bases sitting between them. The DNA of the CDR3 is TGTGCTAGTGGCCGACATCTCCGCGAGCAGTACTTC. Its protein product is CASGRHLREQYF.

V and J are TRBV11-2 and TRBJ2-4, with TRBD2 matching over 9 bases. Germline lookup yields CDR1 SGHAT and CDR2 FQNNGV. The CDR3 sequence is 14 residues long. Trimming removed 0 bases from V and 15 bases from J; junction bases left unmatched: 9. The CDR3 is CASSLDIAGGLPYF. The CDR3 DNA is TGTGCCAGCAGCTTAGATATTGCGGGGGGGCTCCCGTACTTC.